Listed below are T cell receptor beta chains from one sample, sequenced in a study of cytomegalovirus exposure and HLA in healthy donors. Measured with immunoSEQ multiplex PCR; TCRdb has only the in-frame clones, and not every one. This sample carries over 150,000 clones, roughly 87% of them seen once, and the ten largest clones take about 0.85%. What was sequenced was PBMCs. These receptors originate from a woman aged 25 to 45 in good health and CMV-seronegative. The CDR3 runs from the conserved cysteine through the conserved F or W. Fields, in order: clone size, J gene, V gene, CDR3 protein. Size tells how often a clone was seen (once, few, many) or the class of an expanded clone, and some rows leave it out.

>NA|TRBJ2-6|TRBV7-2
CASSLRTLSGANVLTF
>NA|TRBJ2-1|TRBV7-8
CASSLDSLAGRYNEQFF
>NA|TRBJ2-7|TRBV4-2
CASSQALGRGDEQYF
>once|TRBJ2-5|TRBV7-8
CASSLFQQGGETQYF
>NA|TRBJ2-1|TRBV7-9
CSSEGVGKDEQFF
>NA|TRBJ2-1|TRBV27
CASSPRTSGRAHNEQFF
>few|TRBJ2-5|TRBV23-1
CASSQLPQGAAEGTQYF
>NA|TRBJ1-1|TRBV19
CASREPRISTEAFF
>NA|TRBJ2-3|TRBV6-4
CASSDGLAGDTQYF
>NA|TRBJ2-5|TRBV10-3
CAISKDSQETQYF
>NA|TRBJ2-1|TRBV2
CASTQGYNEQFF
>NA|TRBJ1-2|TRBV11-2
CASSLETGLLEGYTF
>NA|TRBJ1-5|TRBV27
CASSPVGRGNQPQHF
>NA|TRBJ2-2|TRBV5-1
CASSQGAGELFF
>NA|TRBJ2-1|TRBV27
CASSLGTSGRAEIF
>NA|TRBJ1-5|TRBV19
CASPSDSHSNQPQHF